The clone carrying this T cell receptor (beta chain) was seen just once. The data derive from a study of blood T cell repertoires in COVID-19. On the study more broadly: COVID-19 samples, acute and convalescent, were from the United States, Italy and Spain. The analysed material was cDNA or gDNA that came from T cells, B-cell-depleted T cells, or PBMCs.

CDR1 is SGHKS, CDR2 YYEKEE, per germline (reference sequence). V lost 2 bases and J lost 2; bases outside the gene matches: 6. The CDR3 extends over 15 amino acids. Sequenced by immunoSEQ multiplex PCR; TCRdb stores in-frame clones only, minus some. The sample has some 85,000 clones; 78% are singletons. This chain connects TRBV5-5 to TRBJ2-7; 8 nucleotides align to TRBD2. This sequence was found in a man aged 70 or older with COVID-19, enrolled during active disease. Specimen: peripheral blood. CDR3 region: CASSFSPGGTYEQYF. DNA for the CDR3: TGTGCCAGCAGCTTCTCTCCGGGGGGGACCTACGAGCAGTACTTC.